This T cell receptor (beta chain) was obtained from a study of shared clonotypes between healthy human individuals. Findings and limits, study-wide: Clonotypes not shared had lower generation probabilities than those common to all four donors. Across subsets, estimated richness was generally greater for naive than for memory populations.

On this clone: No antigen is known for it.

Only CD45RO-negative cells positively selected for CCR7 counted as naive CD8 cells, so terminally differentiated effector memory CD45RA+ cells were excluded. Profiled with immunoSEQ multiplex PCR; TCRdb holds only in-frame clones, not every one. The sample carries around 2,000,000 clones, around 96% recorded once. Germline CDR1 is LGHNA and CDR2 is YSLEER. Trimming removed 2 bases from V and 6 bases from J, with 11 bases in between. This CDR3 has 14 residues. The sample comprised naive CD8+ T cells sorted from blood. V is TRBV4-3 and J is TRBJ1-5; D call uncertain. This receptor was identified in a man younger than 35 in good health. This chain's CDR3 is CASSQYILSQPQHF. CDR3 nucleotides: TGCGCCAGCAGCCAATACATTCTAAGTCAGCCCCAGCATTTT.